The 14 T cell receptor beta chains given below trace back to one sample, sequenced in a study of blood T cell repertoires in COVID-19 (dated by TCRdb to between 2020 and 2021). The method behind the library was the immunoSEQ multiplex PCR assay. TCRdb provides this immuneACCESS table in a form limited to in-frame rearrangements. Some clones are lacking; in checked studies, under half of them reflect an unresolved V gene, and why the rest are absent is not known. For this sample there are about 31,000 clones; roughly nine tenths appear just once. Clones ranked in the top ten supply more than 3% of the sample. Sequencing was done on a sample of peripheral blood. These receptors originate from a man between 60 and 75 years old with acute or convalescent COVID-19.

The V call is TRBV15, the J call TRBJ2-7; TRBD1 might be the D (6 bases). Germline CDR1 LNHNV, CDR2 YYDKDF (reference sequence). There are 13 residues in the CDR3. Deletions cut 4 bases from V and 8 bases from J, with 15 bases between. Here the CDR3 reads CATSKGTGKKQYF. The CDR3 coding sequence is TGTGCCACCAGCAAAGGAACAGGGAAAAAGCAGTACTTC. The variable domain in full, completed from reference TRBV15 and TRBJ2-7, reads DAMVIQNPRYQVTQFGKPVTLSCSQTLNHNVMYWYQQKSSQAPKLLFHYYDKDFNNEADTPDNFQSRRPNTSFCFLDIRSPGLGDTAMYLCATSKGTGKKQYFGPGTRLTVT.

The V call is TRBV11-2, the J call TRBJ2-7; D gene unclear. Between the trimmed V and J ends, which lost 2 bases and 4 bases, there was a span of 6 bases. The CDR3 runs to 12 residues. From germline, CDR1 is SGHAT and CDR2 FQNNGV. CDR3 protein: CASSLNAYEQYV. The CDR3 DNA follows: TGTGCCAGCAGCTTAAACGCGTACGAGCAGTACGTC.

DNA of the CDR3: TGTGCCAGCAGCCAAGATTGGGGGGGAAGCTCCTACAATGAGCAGTTCTTC. It specifies CASSQDWGGSSYNEQFF. J is TRBJ2-1 and V is TRBV3-1 (or the pseudogene TRBV3-2); 7 bases are a match to TRBD2. This CDR3 has 17 amino acids. Germline values: CDR1 LGHDT, CDR2 YNNKEL (reference sequence). Losses at the gene ends were 0 bases for V and 0 bases for J; bases not matched to a gene: 5.

V gene TRBV29-1 combines with J gene TRBJ1-2; unclear D gene. The germline gives CDR1 SQVTM, CDR2 ANQGSEA. The length of the CDR3 is 16 residues. With 0 bases removed from V and 2 bases from J, the gap between germline ends came to 16 bases. The CDR3 DNA follows: TGCAGCGTTGAAGATCGTGGCAGCGGTTACAACTATGGCTACACCTTC. It codes for CSVEDRGSGYNYGYTF.

This clone is labeled as large. The chain uses TRBV19 and TRBJ1-6, with D uncertain. The CDR3 contains 14 residues. From germline, CDR1 is LNHDA and CDR2 SQIVND (reference sequence). V lost 5 bases, J lost 11 bases, and 16 bases lay in between. Here the CDR3 DNA reads TGTGCCAGTAGTGCCGTCGGGAGTACGGCACCCCTCCACTTT. This encodes CASSAVGSTAPLHF.

V and J are TRBV19 and TRBJ2-2, with TRBD2 identical over 8 bases. This CDR3 has 16 residues. Losses at the gene ends were 3 bases for V and 1 base for J; bases not matched to a gene: 4. The germline gives CDR1 LNHDA, CDR2 SQIVND (reference sequence). The CDR3: CASSIMGLVNTGELFF. In nucleotides, the CDR3 is TGTGCCAGTAGTATTATGGGACTAGTGAACACCGGGGAGCTGTTTTTT.

This clone is a singleton in its sample. CDR3 loop: CASTLEGQGQPQHF. In nucleotides, the CDR3 is TGTGCCAGCACCCTGGAGGGGCAGGGACAGCCCCAGCATTTT. J is TRBJ1-5 and V is TRBV6-5; tentative D call: TRBD1 (5 bases). CDR1 MNHEY and CDR2 SVGAGI come from the germline V gene. The V and J ends lost 7 bases and 7 bases respectively, with 17 bases between them. The length of the CDR3 is 14 residues.

The CDR3: CASSLSIMNTEAFF. The CDR3 nucleotides read TGTGCCAGCAGTTTATCTATTATGAACACTGAAGCTTTCTTT. The V call is TRBV27, the J call TRBJ1-1; D unclear. The V end was cut by 0 bases, the J end by 0 bases, with 5 bases between. CDR1 and CDR2 (germline): MNHEY, SMNVEV (reference sequence). The CDR3 loop spans 14 amino acids.

The chain employs TRBV19 and TRBJ1-2; D gene ambiguous. Looked up from germline, CDR1 is LNHDA and CDR2 is SQIVND (reference sequence). This CDR3 is 13 amino acids long. Trimming stripped 6 bases from V and 5 bases from J, with 13 bases between. The CDR3 DNA follows: TGTGCCAGTAGGACTACAGATTCTTATGGCTACACCTTC. It codes for CASRTTDSYGYTF.

J is TRBJ2-7 and V is TRBV12-5, with 9 nucleotides matching TRBD2. V lost 6 bases, J lost 4 bases, and 4 bases stayed unmatched. The CDR3 is 13 amino acids. The V gene's germline CDR1 is LGHNT and CDR2 FRNRAP. CDR3 coding DNA: TGTGCTAGTGGACACGGACTAGCGTACGAGCAGTACTTC. Encoded protein: CASGHGLAYEQYF.

The chain combines TRBV6-1 with TRBJ1-5; D perhaps matches TRBD1 (6 bases). V was cut by 2 bases and J by 7 bases, with 15 bases left in between. Germline lookup yields CDR1 MNHNS and CDR2 SASEGT. The CDR3 runs 15 residues. The CDR3 spells CASSEKQGVGQPQHF. The CDR3 DNA reads as TGTGCCAGCAGTGAAAAACAGGGAGTTGGCCAGCCCCAGCATTTT.

This chain joins TRBV12-5 and TRBJ1-1; D is undetermined. Germline-derived CDR1 and CDR2 are LGHNT and FRNRAP. Trimming cost V 3 bases and J 1 base, with 6 bases left between them. The CDR3 is 13 amino acids. CDR3 loop: CASGFEGNTEAFF. DNA for the CDR3: TGTGCTAGTGGTTTTGAGGGGAACACTGAAGCTTTCTTT.

This chain uses TRBV6-2 or TRBV6-3 with TRBJ2-1; 11 bases are shared with TRBD2. In germline, CDR1 is MNHEY, CDR2 SVGEGT. The CDR3 extends over 19 amino acids. Losses at the gene ends were 2 bases for V and 7 bases for J; bases not matched to a gene: 16. The CDR3, as DNA: TGTGCCAGCAGTTACCAAGGACTAGCGGGCATCAGGGGGGTAAATGAGCAGTTCTTC. Translated: CASSYQGLAGIRGVNEQFF.

This clone was counted between two and nine times. The V gene is TRBV5-4, the J gene TRBJ1-2; 10 bases are a match to TRBD1. This CDR3 region has 17 residues. From germline, CDR1 is SGHNT and CDR2 YYREEE (reference sequence). Trimming at V came to 4 bases and at J to 6 bases, leaving 15 bases not matched to a gene. In DNA form, the CDR3 reads TGTGCCAGCAGCCCGACCCGGACAGGGGGAGGGAGGGATGGCTACACCTTC. Its protein product is CASSPTRTGGGRDGYTF.